Shown below are 15 T cell receptor beta chains from a single sample sequenced in a study of identical twins. TCRdb passed the 5' RACE reads through MiXCR, listing each CDR3 protein once. The data show under 350,000 distinct CDR3 sequences, 8% to 9.5% seen once. This sample was also put to use in a study of yellow fever vaccine responses in identical twins.

The source material was CD8+ T cells sorted from blood. The receptor source for this set is a woman under 30 in good health.

The V and J genes are TRBV29-1 and TRBJ2-2; D may be TRBD1 or TRBD2 (5 bases each). Trimming removed 4 bases at V and 5 bases at J, with 11 bases between. The CDR3 has 13 residues. Germline-derived CDR1 and CDR2 are SQVTM and ANQGSEA. This CDR3 reads CSVGRGETGELFF. The CDR3 DNA is TGCAGCGTTGGAAGGGGAGAAACCGGGGAGCTGTTTTTT.

This clonotype was seen many times. This chain joins TRBV6-2 or TRBV6-3 and TRBJ2-2; D call uncertain. CDR1 and CDR2 (germline): MNHEY, SVGEGT. Trimming stripped 6 bases from V and 4 bases from J, with 12 bases between. The CDR3 length is 14 residues. The CDR3, as DNA: TGTGCCAGCAGACACGTCCTCGGCACCGGGGAGCTGTTTTTT. Encoded protein: CASRHVLGTGELFF.

This clonotype was recorded many times. V usage is TRBV27 and J usage is TRBJ2-5; no clear D. This CDR3 is built from 14 residues. V was trimmed by 6 bases and J by 5 bases, leaving 16 bases between them. CDR1 is MNHEY and CDR2 is SMNVEV in the germline V gene (reference sequence). The CDR3 sequence is CASRWTNVAETQYF. CDR3 bases: TGTGCCAGCAGATGGACCAACGTTGCGGAGACCCAGTACTTC.

V is TRBV29-1 and J is TRBJ2-5; 8 positions agree with TRBD1. The CDR3 extends over 13 amino acids. Germline assignment: CDR1 SQVTM and CDR2 ANQGSEA. V was clipped by 5 bases and J by 2 bases; unmatched bases: 4. CDR3 sequence (DNA): TGCAGCGTTTACTACAGGGGGCAAGAGACCCAGTACTTC. It specifies CSVYYRGQETQYF.

This clonotype has a count of ten or more. V gene TRBV29-1 combines with J gene TRBJ1-1; TRBD1 matches 7 bases. The trim removed 7 bases at V and 4 bases at J, leaving 12 bases unmatched. The CDR3 is made up of 14 amino acids. Germline V gene sequence: CDR1 SQVTM, CDR2 ANQGSEA. The CDR3 sequence is CSGTARQGGTEAFF. The CDR3 DNA sequence: TGCAGCGGGACGGCGAGGCAGGGGGGCACTGAAGCTTTCTTT.

This clonotype came up many times. V usage is TRBV7-8 and J usage is TRBJ2-7; TRBD2 agrees at 8 bases. V was clipped by 0 bases and J by 3 bases; unmatched bases: 7. This CDR3 spans 16 amino acids. Looked up from germline, CDR1 is SGHVS and CDR2 is FQNEAQ. CDR3 residues: CASSLATSGSSYEQYF. In nucleotides, the CDR3 is TGTGCCAGCAGCTTAGCGACCAGCGGGAGTAGCTACGAGCAGTACTTC. Together with reference TRBV7-8 and TRBJ2-7, the CDR3 gives the full variable domain: GAGVSQSPRYKVAKRGQDVALRCDPISGHVSLFWYQQALGQGPEFLTYFQNEAQLDKSGLPSDRFFAERPEGSVSTLKIQRTQQEDSAVYLCASSLATSGSSYEQYFGPGTRLTVT.

This clonotype was recorded a few times. The J gene is TRBJ1-2, the V gene TRBV27; D gene unclear. The CDR3 loop spans 16 amino acids. Per the germline V gene, CDR1 is MNHEY and CDR2 is SMNVEV (reference sequence). With 5 bases removed from V and 4 bases from J, the gap between germline ends came to 20 bases. CDR3: CASSPATNSRSYGYTF. CDR3 bases: TGTGCCAGCAGTCCCGCGACAAACAGCCGGTCCTATGGCTACACCTTC.

The chain carries TRBV18 and TRBJ1-5; possibly TRBD1 for D (5 bases). From germline, CDR1 is KGHSH and CDR2 LQKENI. CDR3 size: 18 residues. With 2 bases removed from V and 3 bases from J, the gap between germline ends came to 20 bases. In DNA form, the CDR3 reads TGTGCCAGCTCACCATCTGGGACCGACGCCCCCCACAATCAGCCCCAGCATTTT. It yields the protein CASSPSGTDAPHNQPQHF.

This clonotype was observed at least ten times. Here the CDR3 DNA reads TGTGCCACCAGCATACAGTACAATGAGCAGTTCTTC. Translating gives CATSIQYNEQFF. This chain uses TRBV15 with TRBJ2-1; D is ambiguous. This CDR3 is built from 12 residues. Germline V CDR1 and CDR2: LNHNV, YYDKDF (reference sequence). V lost 4 bases to trimming and J lost 4 bases, with 5 bases between them.

There are many counts of this clonotype. The chain is built from TRBV29-1 and TRBJ2-6, with 7 bases that match TRBD1. The CDR3 contains 16 residues. V lost 7 bases and J lost 0; bases outside the gene matches: 9. Germline loops: CDR1 SQVTM, CDR2 ANQGSEA. CDR3 protein: CSAFGTESSGANVLTF. DNA of the CDR3: TGCAGCGCTTTTGGGACAGAGAGCTCTGGGGCCAACGTCCTGACTTTC.

There are a few counts of this clonotype. This rearrangement joins TRBV7-9 to TRBJ2-7, with 8 bases that match TRBD2. This CDR3 contains 14 residues. Germline V lookup: CDR1 SEHNR, CDR2 FQNEAQ (reference sequence). With V trimmed by 3 bases and J by 4 bases, 5 bases remained unmatched. The CDR3 region is CASSLSGSEYEQYF. The CDR3 bases are TGTGCCAGCAGCTTGAGCGGGAGTGAATACGAGCAGTACTTC.

This clonotype was picked up a small number of times. V is TRBV14 and J is TRBJ2-3, with unresolved D. Germline V gives CDR1 SGHDN, CDR2 FVKESK. The CDR3 is 17 amino acids. Trimming pared 1 base from V and 2 bases from J, leaving 16 bases between. The CDR3 region has the DNA TGTGCCAGCAGCCAAGGAATCGGAATGGAGTACACAGATACGCAGTATTTT. Translation: CASSQGIGMEYTDTQYF.

This clonotype was found many times. The rearrangement joins TRBV5-1 to TRBJ2-7; D unclear. CDR1 and CDR2 from the germline V gene are SGHRS and YFSETQ. Trimming shortened V by 2 bases and J by 3 bases, and 12 bases separated the two germline ends. This CDR3 spans 14 amino acids. CDR3 sequence reads: CASSFDIFLYEQYF. DNA of the CDR3: TGCGCCAGCAGCTTCGACATATTCCTCTACGAGCAGTACTTC.

The rearrangement joins TRBV11-1 to TRBJ1-1, with a tentative D call TRBD1 (5 bases). Trimming took off 3 bases at V and 1 base at J, with 12 bases between the two ends. Germline CDR1 SGHAT, CDR2 FQDESV (reference sequence). The CDR3 covers 15 residues. CDR3 sequence: CASSFPDGTNTEAFF. CDR3 nucleotide sequence: TGTGCCAGCAGCTTCCCAGACGGGACGAACACTGAAGCTTTCTTT.

This clonotype was counted between two and nine times. The J gene is TRBJ2-7, the V gene TRBV7-2; 9 nucleotides line up with TRBD1. CDR3 size: 14 residues. The germline V gene has CDR1 SGHTA and CDR2 FQGNSA. Losses at the gene ends were 5 bases for V and 7 bases for J; bases not matched to a gene: 9. DNA of the CDR3: TGTGCCAGCAGCGCCCGGGACAGGGCTCAAGAGCAGTACTTC. This codes for CASSARDRAQEQYF.